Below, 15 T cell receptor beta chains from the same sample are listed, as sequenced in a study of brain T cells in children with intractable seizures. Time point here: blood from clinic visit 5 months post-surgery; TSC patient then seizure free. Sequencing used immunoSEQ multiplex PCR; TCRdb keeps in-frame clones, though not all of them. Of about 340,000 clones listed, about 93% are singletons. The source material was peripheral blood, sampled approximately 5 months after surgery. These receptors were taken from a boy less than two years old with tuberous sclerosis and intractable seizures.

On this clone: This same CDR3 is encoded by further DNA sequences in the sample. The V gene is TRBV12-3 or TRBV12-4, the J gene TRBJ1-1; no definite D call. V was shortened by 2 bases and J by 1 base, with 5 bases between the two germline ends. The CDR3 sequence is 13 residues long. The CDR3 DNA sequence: TGTGCCAGCAGTTTAAGAGCGAACACTGAAGCTTTCTTT. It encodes CASSLRANTEAFF.

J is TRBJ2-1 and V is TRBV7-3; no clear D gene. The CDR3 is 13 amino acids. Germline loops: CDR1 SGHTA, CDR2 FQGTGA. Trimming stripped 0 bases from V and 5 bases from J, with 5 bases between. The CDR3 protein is CASSLTADNEQFF. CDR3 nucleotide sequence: TGTGCCAGCAGCTTAACGGCTGACAATGAGCAGTTCTTC.

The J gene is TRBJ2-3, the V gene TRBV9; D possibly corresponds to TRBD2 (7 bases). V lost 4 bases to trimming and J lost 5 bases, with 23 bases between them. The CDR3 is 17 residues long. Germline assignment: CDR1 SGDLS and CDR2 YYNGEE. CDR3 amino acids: CASSHDIGGGAGDTQYF. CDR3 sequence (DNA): TGTGCCAGCAGCCATGATATTGGAGGGGGGGCCGGAGATACGCAGTATTTT. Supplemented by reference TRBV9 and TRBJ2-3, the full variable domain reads DSGVTQTPKHLITATGQRVTLRCSPRSGDLSVYWYQQSLDQGLQFLIQYYNGEERAKGNILERFSAQQFPDLHSELNLSSLELGDSALYFCASSHDIGGGAGDTQYFGPGTRLTVL.

The CDR3 nucleotides read TGTGCCAGCAGCCTCATAAGGGACACATACAATGAGCAGTTCTTC. Its translation is CASSLIRDTYNEQFF. The rearrangement links TRBV3-1 (or the pseudogene TRBV3-2) to TRBJ2-1, with D maybe TRBD1 (6 bases). Trimming cost V 4 bases and J 4 bases, with 14 bases left between them. Per the germline V gene, CDR1 is LGHDT and CDR2 is YNNKEL (reference sequence). CDR3 length: 15 amino acids.

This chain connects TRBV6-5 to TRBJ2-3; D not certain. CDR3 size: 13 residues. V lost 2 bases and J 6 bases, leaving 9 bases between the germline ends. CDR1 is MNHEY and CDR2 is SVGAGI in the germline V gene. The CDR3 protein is CASSYVSWDTQYF. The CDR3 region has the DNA TGTGCCAGCAGTTACGTTTCGTGGGATACGCAGTATTTT.

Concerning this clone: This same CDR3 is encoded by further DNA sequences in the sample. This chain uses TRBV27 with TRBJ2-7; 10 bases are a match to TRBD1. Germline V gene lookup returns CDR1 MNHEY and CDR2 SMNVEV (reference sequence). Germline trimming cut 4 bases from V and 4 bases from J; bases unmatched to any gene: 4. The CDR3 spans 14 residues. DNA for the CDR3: TGTGCCAGCAGTTCCGGACAGGGGGTTTACGAGCAGTACTTC. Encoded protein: CASSSGQGVYEQYF.

The CDR3 loop reads CASSQGQRGGTDTQYF. The CDR3 DNA reads TGTGCCAGCAGCCAAGGCCAGCGGGGGGGCACAGATACGCAGTATTTT. V usage is TRBV3-1 (or the pseudogene TRBV3-2) and J usage is TRBJ2-3; 9 bases are a match to TRBD2. CDR3 length equals 16 residues. Trimming took 1 base from V and 1 from J; bases not matched to a gene: 3. CDR1 is LGHDT, CDR2 YNNKEL, per germline (reference sequence).

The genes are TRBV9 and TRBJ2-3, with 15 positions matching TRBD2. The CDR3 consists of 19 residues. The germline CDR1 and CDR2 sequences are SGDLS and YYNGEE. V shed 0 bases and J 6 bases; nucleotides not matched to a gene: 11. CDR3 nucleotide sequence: TGTGCCAGCAGCGTAGAGGGACTAGCGGGGGGACACCTCAGGGATACGCAGTATTTT. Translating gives CASSVEGLAGGHLRDTQYF.

Written as DNA, the CDR3 is TGTGCCAGCAGCCCATCTAGCGGAGAGTACGAGCAGTACTTC. Its translation is CASSPSSGEYEQYF. The chain recombines TRBV7-6 with TRBJ2-7; 7 nucleotides match TRBD2. The CDR3 has 14 amino acids. Germline-derived CDR1 and CDR2 are SGHVS and FNYEAQ. Trimming at V came to 5 bases and at J to 4 bases, leaving 8 bases not matched to a gene.

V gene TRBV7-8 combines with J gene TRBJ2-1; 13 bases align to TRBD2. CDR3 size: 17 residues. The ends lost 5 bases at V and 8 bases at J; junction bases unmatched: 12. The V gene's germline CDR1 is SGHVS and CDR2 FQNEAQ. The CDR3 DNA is TGTGCCAGCAGCCCCGGACTAGCGGGAGTAAGAAGGCATGAGCAGTTCTTC. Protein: CASSPGLAGVRRHEQFF. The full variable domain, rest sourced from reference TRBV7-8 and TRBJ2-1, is GAGVSQSPRYKVAKRGQDVALRCDPISGHVSLFWYQQALGQGPEFLTYFQNEAQLDKSGLPSDRFFAERPEGSVSTLKIQRTQQEDSAVYLCASSPGLAGVRRHEQFFGPGTRLTVL.

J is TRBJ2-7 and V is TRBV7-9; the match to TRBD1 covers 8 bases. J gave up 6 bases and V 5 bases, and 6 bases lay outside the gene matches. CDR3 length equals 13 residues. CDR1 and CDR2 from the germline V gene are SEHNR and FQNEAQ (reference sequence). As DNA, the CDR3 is TGTGCCAGCAGCCCCACAGGGGGATCCGAGCAGTACTTC. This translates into CASSPTGGSEQYF.

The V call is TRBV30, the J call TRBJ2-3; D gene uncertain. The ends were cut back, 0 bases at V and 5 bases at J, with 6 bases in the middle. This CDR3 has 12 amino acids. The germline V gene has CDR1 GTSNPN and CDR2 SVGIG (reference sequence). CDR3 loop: CAWSVSIDTQYF. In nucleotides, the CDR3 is TGTGCCTGGAGTGTATCGATAGATACGCAGTATTTT.

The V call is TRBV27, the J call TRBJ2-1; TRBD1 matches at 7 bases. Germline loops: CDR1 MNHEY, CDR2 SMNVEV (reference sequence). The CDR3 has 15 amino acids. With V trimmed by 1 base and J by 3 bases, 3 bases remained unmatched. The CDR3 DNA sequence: TGTGCCAGCAGTTTATGGGCAGGGGGCTACAATGAGCAGTTCTTC. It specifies CASSLWAGGYNEQFF.

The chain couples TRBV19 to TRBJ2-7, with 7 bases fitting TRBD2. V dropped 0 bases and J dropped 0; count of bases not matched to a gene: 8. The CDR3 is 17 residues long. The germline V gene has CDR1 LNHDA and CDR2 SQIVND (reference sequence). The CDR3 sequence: CASSIDLASGLSYEQYF. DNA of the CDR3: TGTGCCAGTAGTATAGATCTGGCTAGCGGTCTCTCCTACGAGCAGTACTTC.

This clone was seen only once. CDR3 in DNA: TGTGCCAGCAGCTTACGGGGGCGGCAAAGTTACACTGAAGCTTTCTTT. Translating it yields CASSLRGRQSYTEAFF. The V call is TRBV7-6, the J call TRBJ1-1, with D perhaps matching TRBD1 (6 bases). The germline gives CDR1 SGHVS, CDR2 FNYEAQ. The CDR3 covers 16 residues. V shed 2 bases and J shed 3 bases, with 16 bases lying between them.